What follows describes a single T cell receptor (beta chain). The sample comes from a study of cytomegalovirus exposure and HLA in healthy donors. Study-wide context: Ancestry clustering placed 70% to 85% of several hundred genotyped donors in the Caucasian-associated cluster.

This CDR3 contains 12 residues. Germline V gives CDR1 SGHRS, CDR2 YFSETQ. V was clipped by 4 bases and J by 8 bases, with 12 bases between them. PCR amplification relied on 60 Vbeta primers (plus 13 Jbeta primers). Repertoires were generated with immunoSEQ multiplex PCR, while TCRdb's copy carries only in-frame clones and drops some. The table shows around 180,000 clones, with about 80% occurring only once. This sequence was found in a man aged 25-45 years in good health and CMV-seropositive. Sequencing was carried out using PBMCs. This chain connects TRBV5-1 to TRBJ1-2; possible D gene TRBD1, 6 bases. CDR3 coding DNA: TGCGCCAGCAGCGGAGGAAGGGGGGGCTACACCTTC. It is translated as CASSGGRGGYTF.